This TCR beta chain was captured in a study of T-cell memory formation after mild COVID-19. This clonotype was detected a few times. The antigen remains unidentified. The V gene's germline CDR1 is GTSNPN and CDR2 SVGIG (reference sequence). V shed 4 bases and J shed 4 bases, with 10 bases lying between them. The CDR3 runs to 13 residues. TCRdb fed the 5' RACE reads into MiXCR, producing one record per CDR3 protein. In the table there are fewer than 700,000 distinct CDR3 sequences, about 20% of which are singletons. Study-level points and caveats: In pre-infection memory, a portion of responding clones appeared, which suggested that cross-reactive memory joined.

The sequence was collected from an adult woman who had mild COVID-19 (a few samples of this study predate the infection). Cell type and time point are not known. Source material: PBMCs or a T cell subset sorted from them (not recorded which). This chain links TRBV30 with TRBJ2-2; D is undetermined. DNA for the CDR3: TGTGCCTGGACCTTAACTGGCACCGGGGAGCTGTTTTTT. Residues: CAWTLTGTGELFF.